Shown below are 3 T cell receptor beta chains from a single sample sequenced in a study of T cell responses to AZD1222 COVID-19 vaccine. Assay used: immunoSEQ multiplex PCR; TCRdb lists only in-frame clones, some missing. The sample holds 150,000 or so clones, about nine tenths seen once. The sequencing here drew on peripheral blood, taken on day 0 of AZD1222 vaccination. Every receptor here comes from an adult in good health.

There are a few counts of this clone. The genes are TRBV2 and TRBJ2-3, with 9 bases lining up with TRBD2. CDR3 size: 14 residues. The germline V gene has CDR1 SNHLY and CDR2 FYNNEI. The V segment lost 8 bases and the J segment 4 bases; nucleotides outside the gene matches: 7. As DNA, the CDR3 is TGTGCCAGCCGGTTAGCGGGGGAGGCAGATACGCAGTATTTT. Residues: CASRLAGEADTQYF.

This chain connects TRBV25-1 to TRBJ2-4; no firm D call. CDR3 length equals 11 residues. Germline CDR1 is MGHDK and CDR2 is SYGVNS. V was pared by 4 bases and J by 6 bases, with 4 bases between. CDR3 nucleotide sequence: TGTGCCAGCAGTGTGGGAAACATTCAGTACTTC. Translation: CASSVGNIQYF. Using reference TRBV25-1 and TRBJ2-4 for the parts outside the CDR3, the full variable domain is EADIYQTPRYLVIGTGKKITLECSQTMGHDKMYWYQQDPGMELHLIHYSYGVNSTEKGDLSSESTVSRIRTEHFPLTLESARPSHTSQYLCASSVGNIQYFGAGTRLSVL.

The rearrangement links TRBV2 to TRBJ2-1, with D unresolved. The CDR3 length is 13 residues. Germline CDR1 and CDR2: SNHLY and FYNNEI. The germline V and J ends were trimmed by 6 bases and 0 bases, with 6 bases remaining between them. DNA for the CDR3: TGTGCCAGCAGCCTTAACTCCTACAATGAGCAGTTCTTC. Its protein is CASSLNSYNEQFF.